The clone carrying this TCR beta chain was counted many times. Ahead of thyroid surgery, no patient had received treatment of any kind. The data belong to a study of metastatic and nonmetastatic thyroid tumors. Germline lookup yields CDR1 SGDLS and CDR2 YYNGEE. The CDR3 consists of 15 residues. V trimming: 4 bases; J trimming: 8 bases; junction bases outside the gene matches: 9. TCRdb re-processed the PCR reads through MiXCR. The sample consists of approximately 65,000 clones, 4% to 4.5% of them appearing once. Sequenced material: blood. This TCR was recovered from a female donor with papillary thyroid cancer or a benign thyroid nodule (not recorded which). Some clones in this sample may be carry-over from other donors' samples. V gene TRBV9 combines with J gene TRBJ2-2; 9 bases agree with TRBD2. The CDR3 coding sequence is TGTGCCAGCAGCCTCCTAGCGGGGTTCGCAGGGGAGCTGTTTTTT. It specifies CASSLLAGFAGELFF.